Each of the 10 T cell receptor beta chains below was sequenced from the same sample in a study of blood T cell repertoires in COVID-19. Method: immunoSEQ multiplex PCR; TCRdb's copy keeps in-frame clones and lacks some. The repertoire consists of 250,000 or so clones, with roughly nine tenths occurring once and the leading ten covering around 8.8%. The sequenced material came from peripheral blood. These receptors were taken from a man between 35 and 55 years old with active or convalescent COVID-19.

The CDR3 DNA reads TGTGCCAGCAGCTTTACGACTAGCGTCTACAATGAGCAGTTCTTC. This gives the protein CASSFTTSVYNEQFF. The chain combines TRBV5-4 with TRBJ2-1; 8 positions agree with TRBD2. V shed 2 bases and J 3 bases; nucleotides not matched to a gene: 4. The CDR3 is 15 amino acids. The germline V gene has CDR1 SGHNT and CDR2 YYREEE (reference sequence). The full variable domain, rest sourced from reference TRBV5-4 and TRBJ2-1, is ETGVTQSPTHLIKTRGQQVTLRCSSQSGHNTVSWYQQALGQGPQFIFQYYREEENGRGNFPPRFSGLQFPNYSSELNVNALELDDSALYLCASSFTTSVYNEQFFGPGTRLTVL.

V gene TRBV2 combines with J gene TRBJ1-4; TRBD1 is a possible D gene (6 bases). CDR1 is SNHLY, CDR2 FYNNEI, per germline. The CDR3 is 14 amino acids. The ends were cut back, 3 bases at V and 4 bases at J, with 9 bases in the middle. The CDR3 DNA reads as TGTGCCAGCAGTGAGCGAGGGGGTAATGAAAAACTGTTTTTT. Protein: CASSERGGNEKLFF.

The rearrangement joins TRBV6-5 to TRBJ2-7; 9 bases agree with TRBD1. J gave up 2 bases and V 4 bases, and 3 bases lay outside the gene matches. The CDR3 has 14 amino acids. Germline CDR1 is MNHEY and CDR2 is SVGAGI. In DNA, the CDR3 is TGTGCCAGCAGTTCGGGACAGGGAACCTACGAGCAGTACTTC. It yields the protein CASSSGQGTYEQYF.

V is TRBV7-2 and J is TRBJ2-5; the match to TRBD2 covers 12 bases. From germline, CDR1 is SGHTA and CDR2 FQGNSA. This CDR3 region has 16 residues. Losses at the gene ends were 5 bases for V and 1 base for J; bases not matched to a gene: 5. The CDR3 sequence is CASSLSTSGGQETQYF. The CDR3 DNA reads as TGTGCCAGCAGCCTGTCGACTAGCGGGGGCCAAGAGACCCAGTACTTC. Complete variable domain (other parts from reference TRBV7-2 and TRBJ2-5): GAGVSQSPSNKVTEKGKDVELRCDPISGHTALYWYRQSLGQGLEFLIYFQGNSAPDKSGLPSDRFSAERTGGSVSTLTIQRTQQEDSAVYLCASSLSTSGGQETQYFGPGTRLLVL.

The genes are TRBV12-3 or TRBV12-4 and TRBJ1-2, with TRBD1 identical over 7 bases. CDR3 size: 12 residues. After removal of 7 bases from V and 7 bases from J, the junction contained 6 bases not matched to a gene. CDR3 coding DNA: TGTGCCAGCATCAGGGGGATGGCTGGCTACACCTTC. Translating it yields CASIRGMAGYTF.

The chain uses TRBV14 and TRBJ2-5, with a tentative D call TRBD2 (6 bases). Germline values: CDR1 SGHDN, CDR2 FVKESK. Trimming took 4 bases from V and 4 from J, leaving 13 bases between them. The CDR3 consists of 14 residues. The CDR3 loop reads CASSLTVGGETQYF. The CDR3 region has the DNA TGTGCCAGCAGCCTGACAGTGGGGGGAGAGACCCAGTACTTC.

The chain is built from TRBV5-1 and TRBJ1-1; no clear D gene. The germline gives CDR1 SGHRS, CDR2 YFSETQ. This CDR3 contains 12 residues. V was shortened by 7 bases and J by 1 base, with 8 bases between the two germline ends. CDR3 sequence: CASWGENTEAFF. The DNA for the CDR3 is TGCGCCAGCTGGGGAGAGAACACTGAAGCTTTCTTT.

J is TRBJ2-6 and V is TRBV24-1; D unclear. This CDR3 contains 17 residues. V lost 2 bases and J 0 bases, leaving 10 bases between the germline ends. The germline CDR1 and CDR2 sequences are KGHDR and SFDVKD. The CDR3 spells CATSDYTTNSGANVLTF. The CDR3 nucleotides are TGTGCCACCAGTGATTACACCACCAACTCTGGGGCCAACGTCCTGACTTTC.

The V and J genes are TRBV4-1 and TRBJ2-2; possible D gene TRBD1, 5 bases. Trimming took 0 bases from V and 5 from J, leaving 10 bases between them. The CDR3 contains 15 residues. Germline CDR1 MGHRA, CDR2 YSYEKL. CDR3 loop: CASSQDGRGTGELFF. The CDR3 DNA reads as TGCGCCAGCAGCCAAGATGGTAGGGGAACCGGGGAGCTGTTTTTT.

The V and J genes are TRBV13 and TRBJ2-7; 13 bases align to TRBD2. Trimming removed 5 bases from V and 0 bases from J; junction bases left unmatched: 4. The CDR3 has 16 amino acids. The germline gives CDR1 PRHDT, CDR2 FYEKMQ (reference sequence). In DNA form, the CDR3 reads TGTGCCAGCAGCCTGGGGACTAGCGGGGCCTCCTACGAGCAGTACTTC. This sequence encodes CASSLGTSGASYEQYF.